A selection of T cell receptor beta chains follows, all from one sample in a study of T-cell reconstitution after alpha-beta-depleted transplantation in children. TCRdb re-called the PCR reads with MiXCR, one entry per CDR3 protein. The table records 780,000 or so distinct CDR3 sequences, roughly 15% of them present only once. The source material was PBMCs, mostly from graft donor cells, sampled 360 days after TCRalphabeta/CD19-depleted stem cell transplant. Receptor source: a male patient younger than 18 who had a stem cell transplant for acute lymphoblastic leukemia, so the T cells may come from the graft donor. Each CDR3 is given with its conserved first and last residue. The D gene is left open where the match is weak. Not all rows give a size; the values are once, few, many and, for expanded clones, a class.

clone size,D gene,J gene,V gene,CDR3 DNA,CDR3 protein
.,.,TRBJ2-5,TRBV7-9,TGTGCCAGCAGCCTTCTAGATGCACAAGAGACCCAGTACTTC,CASSLLDAQETQYF
.,.,TRBJ1-2,TRBV4-1,TGCGCCAGCAGCCAAGATGAGATCAGGCGGTTCTATGGCTACACCTTC,CASSQDEIRRFYGYTF
few,TRBD2,TRBJ2-5,TRBV5-1,TGCGCCAGCAGCTTGCAACTAGCGGGAGGGCTAGAGACCCAGTACTTC,CASSLQLAGGLETQYF
.,TRBD2,TRBJ2-3,TRBV7-6,TGTGCCAGCAGCTTAGAAGCGGGAGGGTCTACAGATACGCAGTATTTT,CASSLEAGGSTDTQYF
once,TRBD2,TRBJ2-2,TRBV5-1,TGCGCCAGCACTGGACTAGCCCCCGGGGAGCTGTTTTTT,CASTGLAPGELFF
many,TRBD2,TRBJ2-1,TRBV12-3/TRBV12-4,TGTGCCAGCAGCCCTCGGACTAGCGGATTCTACAATGAGCAGTTCTTC,CASSPRTSGFYNEQFF
few,.,TRBJ2-1,TRBV6-2/TRBV6-3,TGTGCCAGCAGTTACGGGCCGGGAGAGCACAATGAGCAGTTCTTC,CASSYGPGEHNEQFF
.,TRBD2,TRBJ2-7,TRBV29-1,TGCAGCGCCCTTAGCGGGATCTCCTACGAGCAGTACTTC,CSALSGISYEQYF
few,.,TRBJ1-3,TRBV6-5,TGTGCCAGCAGTTACTCGAATCGTCGGGGGGCAAACACCATATATTTT,CASSYSNRRGANTIYF
.,.,TRBJ2-2,TRBV18,TGTGCCAGCTCACCATCGGGCGCAGACGGGGAGCTGTTTTTT,CASSPSGADGELFF
few,.,TRBJ2-3,TRBV7-2,TGTGCCAGCACATTGGAGTTCGATACGCAGTATTTT,CASTLEFDTQYF
few,.,TRBJ2-5,TRBV4-2,TGTGCCAGCAGCCTAAATAACGGAAGGGTAAGGATACAAGAGACCCAGTACTTC,CASSLNNGRVRIQETQYF
.,.,TRBJ1-4,TRBV9,TGTGCCAGCAGCGTATCGTGGGGGGGCTTCGGTGAAAAACTGTTTTTT,CASSVSWGGFGEKLFF
many,TRBD2,TRBJ2-2,TRBV12-3/TRBV12-4,TGTGCCAGCAGTCCAAGCGGGACTAGCGGGACCGGGGAGCTGTTTTTT,CASSPSGTSGTGELFF
few,TRBD2,TRBJ2-5,TRBV5-1,TGCGCCAGCAGCGTGGGGACTAGCGGGATATGGTTTCTGGAGACCCAGTACTTC,CASSVGTSGIWFLETQYF
many,.,TRBJ2-1,TRBV4-1,TGCGCCAGCAGCCAAGCAATGGTTGTAAGCTACAATGAGCAGTTCTTC,CASSQAMVVSYNEQFF
.,.,TRBJ2-7,TRBV30,TGTGCCTGGAGTGTACGTGGGAGCACCTACGAGCAGTACTTC,CAWSVRGSTYEQYF
.,TRBD1,TRBJ1-2,TRBV18,TGTGCCAGCTCACCAATTCCCGACAGGGCAACCTATGGCTACACCTTC,CASSPIPDRATYGYTF
few,.,TRBJ1-1,TRBV10-3,TGTGCCATCAGTGAGCTCCAGGGTTATGCTGAAGCTTTCTTT,CAISELQGYAEAFF
.,.,TRBJ2-5,TRBV11-2,TGTGCCAGCAGCTTAGCCCGGATAAAAATCGAGACCCAGTACTTC,CASSLARIKIETQYF
.,.,TRBJ1-1,TRBV20-1,TGCAGTGCCAGACTCGAGGGTTTTTACACTGAAGCTTTCTTT,CSARLEGFYTEAFF
few,.,TRBJ2-2,TRBV29-1,TGCAGCGTACGCCAAGACAGGTCGAACACCGGGGAGCTGTTTTTT,CSVRQDRSNTGELFF
.,.,TRBJ1-4,TRBV6-4,TGTGCCAGCAGTGAACAGGGTGGGGGTGAAAAACTGTTTTTT,CASSEQGGGEKLFF
few,.,TRBJ2-7,TRBV27,TGTGCCAGCAGGGGGGCCCTTGCCGAGCAGTACTTC,CASRGALAEQYF
.,.,TRBJ2-4,TRBV13,TGTGCCAGCAGCTTTGAGGTTCGGGCAGGGACCAAAAACATTCAGTACTTC,CASSFEVRAGTKNIQYF
many,.,TRBJ2-7,TRBV12-3/TRBV12-4,TGTGCCAGCACGTGCCCACTTGAGCAGTACTTC,CASTCPLEQYF
many,TRBD2,TRBJ2-4,TRBV7-2,TGTGCCAGCAGCTTGGGACTAGCGGGAGGAGAAAACATTCAGTACTTC,CASSLGLAGGENIQYF
.,.,TRBJ2-7,TRBV7-2,TGTGCCAGCAGCTTAGCGCGGACGCCTCCCTACGAGCAGTACTTC,CASSLARTPPYEQYF
few,.,TRBJ1-6,TRBV4-1,TGCGCCAGCAGCCAAGGGGAAGAAAGGGATTCACCCCTCCACTTT,CASSQGEERDSPLHF
.,TRBD2,TRBJ2-7,TRBV27,TGTGCCAGCAGTTTGGCGGCGGGAGGCAACGAGCAGTACTTC,CASSLAAGGNEQYF